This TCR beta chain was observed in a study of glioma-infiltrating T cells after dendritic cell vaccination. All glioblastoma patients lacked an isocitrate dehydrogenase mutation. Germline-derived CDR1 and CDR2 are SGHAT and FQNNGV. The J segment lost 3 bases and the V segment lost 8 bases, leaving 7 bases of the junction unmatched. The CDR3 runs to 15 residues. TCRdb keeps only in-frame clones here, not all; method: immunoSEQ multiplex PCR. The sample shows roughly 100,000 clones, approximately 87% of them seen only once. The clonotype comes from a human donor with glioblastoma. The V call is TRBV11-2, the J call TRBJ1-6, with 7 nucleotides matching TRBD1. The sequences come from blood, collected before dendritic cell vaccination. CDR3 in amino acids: CASQDRRFYNSPLHF. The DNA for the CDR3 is TGTGCCAGCCAGGACAGGCGATTCTATAATTCACCCCTCCACTTT.